Listed below are T cell receptor beta chains from one sample, sequenced in a study of blood T cell repertoires in COVID-19. TCRdb's table, derived via immunoSEQ multiplex PCR, lists solely in-frame clones and lacks some. The data show 250,000 or so clones, 85% to 90% seen once. Specimen: peripheral blood. The receptors here all came from a woman aged 55-70 years with acute or convalescent COVID-19. Each CDR3 is given with its conserved first and last residue. Fields, in order: D gene, V gene, J gene, CDR3 protein. A D gene is named only where the DNA matches it firmly.

TRBD1	TRBV28	TRBJ1-1	CASSIQGAGAEAFF
NA	TRBV11-2	TRBJ1-2	CASRGSIFLGGYTF
NA	TRBV7-9	TRBJ1-6	CASSLGPGFNSPLHF
NA	TRBV29-1	TRBJ2-6	CSVEASGANVLTF
NA	TRBV5-6	TRBJ2-1	CASSSEAVEFF
NA	TRBV28	TRBJ1-1	CASRGTWAEAFF
NA	TRBV4-1	TRBJ2-7	CASSPQRTATFYEQYF
NA	TRBV19	TRBJ2-3	CASNPVGTDTQYF
NA	TRBV9	TRBJ1-2	CASSLTDRPNYGYTF
NA	TRBV7-2	TRBJ1-2	CASSLESGVANYGYTF
NA	TRBV6-5	TRBJ1-3	CASRGDGAGNTIYF
NA	TRBV6-5	TRBJ1-2	CASRPGGYGYTF
NA	TRBV9	TRBJ2-5	CASSPRDSGGETQYF
TRBD1	TRBV3-1/TRBV3-2	TRBJ2-5	CASSQDPQGTETQYF
TRBD1	TRBV4-1	TRBJ2-3	CASSQRVQGGPTDTQYF
NA	TRBV6-5	TRBJ1-4	CASSPTGSMGEKLFF
NA	TRBV7-9	TRBJ2-4	CASNYILAKNIQYF
TRBD1	TRBV6-5	TRBJ1-5	CASSPSGTGHQPQHF
TRBD2	TRBV27	TRBJ2-7	CASSYGTSGFDEQYF
NA	TRBV5-1	TRBJ1-1	CASSLGAGALNTEAFF
TRBD1	TRBV9	TRBJ1-6	CASSVAGQGNTLHF
NA	TRBV4-1	TRBJ2-7	CASSQDPSVALYEQYF
NA	TRBV19	TRBJ1-1	CASSADRNTEAFF
NA	TRBV10-2	TRBJ2-1	CASRTQGTEQFF
TRBD1	TRBV15	TRBJ1-6	CATSRTGTGNSPLHF